This T cell receptor beta chain derives from a study of OX40 agonist ivuxolimab in advanced cancers. The wider study: Patients were treated with intravenous ivuxolimab, dosed at 0.01 to 10 mg/kg and infused every 2 weeks. Previous treatment with anti-PD-1, anti-PD-L1 or anti-CTLA-4 therapy was allowed; over 35% had received some. Study-level findings and limits: Individuals who were partial responders at 0.1-3.0 mg/kg had clonal expansion that ranked among the lowest. There were also nonresponders showing low normalized T-cell clonal expansion.

This CDR3 spans 15 amino acids. V was shortened by 0 bases and J by 5 bases, with 14 bases between the two germline ends. Germline assignment: CDR1 SGHNT and CDR2 YYREEE (reference sequence). TCRdb's copy holds only in-frame clones and misses some; the assay was immunoSEQ multiplex PCR. The sample consists of 72,000 or so clones, about 85% of them appearing once. As regards this clone: Its antigen is still unknown.

The source was CD4+ or CD8+ T cells sorted from blood, collected in a trial of the OX40 agonist ivuxolimab. The chain is built from TRBV5-4 and TRBJ1-2; D may be TRBD1 (6 bases). The TCR comes from an adult with an advanced solid tumor such as melanoma, head and neck, liver or kidney cancer. The CDR3 sequence is CASSLGGQISYGYTF. In DNA, the CDR3 is TGTGCCAGCAGCTTGGGCGGACAGATTTCATATGGCTACACCTTC.